Listed below are T cell receptor beta chains from one sample, sequenced in a study of human T cells and chemical hapten exposure. TCRdb re-derived calls from the RACE reads in MiXCR, one entry per CDR3 protein. The data show around 200,000 distinct CDR3 sequences, roughly 30% seen once. This material consisted of whole blood, taken in connection with sensitization to the hapten diphenylcyclopropenone (DPC). These receptors were collected from a woman in her twenties or thirties with alopecia areata. Some clones in this sample may be carry-over from other donors' samples. CDR3s include the opening cysteine and the closing phenylalanine or tryptophan. The order of the fields is V gene, J gene, CDR3 protein.

TRBV29-1	TRBJ1-1	CSVEEGRACSF
TRBV20-1	TRBJ2-1	CSASLVLNEQFF
TRBV7-3	TRBJ1-4	CASSPGEGEKLFF
TRBV20-1	TRBJ2-5	CSAPLGETQYF
TRBV20-1	TRBJ1-6	CRRVPWTEQGFTLHF
TRBV27	TRBJ1-2	CASSLRSWGNVIYGYTF
TRBV5-1	TRBJ1-4	CASSMGAIINEKLFF
TRBV9	TRBJ1-4	CASSVGGGNTNEKLFF
TRBV6-2/TRBV6-3	TRBJ2-2	CASSYSISGELFF
TRBV5-6	TRBJ1-4	CASGRSQTNEKLFF
TRBV4-3	TRBJ1-4	CASSQDANPPFLNEKLFF
TRBV5-1	TRBJ2-3	CASRRGAEGDTQYF